A selection of T cell receptor beta chains follows, all from one sample in a study of T cell repertoires in cytomegalovirus infection. No antigen has been assigned to these receptors. MiXCR, run by TCRdb on the reads, gives a single entry per CDR3 protein. There are around 900,000 distinct CDR3 sequences in the sample; around 29% occur only once, and around 15% lies in the top ten. The specimen was cultured CD8+ T cells from PBMCs, collected from culture after CMV antigen stimulation. The receptors were sampled from a human donor in good health (CMV status not recorded). Some clones in this sample may be carry-over from other donors' samples. CDR3s include the opening cysteine and the closing phenylalanine or tryptophan. D genes are given only for firm matches. Clone size appears in some rows only: once, few, many, or a class for an expanded clone.

V gene: TRBV10-3; J gene: TRBJ1-2; D gene: .; clone size: few; CDR3 DNA: TGTGCCATCAGTGAGTCGGGACCGGGGAACTATGGCTACACCTTC; CDR3 protein: CAISESGPGNYGYTF
V gene: TRBV6-5; J gene: TRBJ1-6; D gene: .; clone size: few; CDR3 DNA: TGTGCCAGCAGTTACAAATGGAATTCACCCCTCCACTTT; CDR3 protein: CASSYKWNSPLHF
V gene: TRBV5-4; J gene: TRBJ2-5; D gene: TRBD2; clone size: few; CDR3 DNA: TGTGCCAGCAGCGGGGCTAGCGGGGTTCGGGAGACCCAGTACTTC; CDR3 protein: CASSGASGVRETQYF
V gene: TRBV12-3/TRBV12-4; J gene: TRBJ2-3; D gene: .; clone size: .; CDR3 DNA: TGTGCCAGCAGTTTCGTAAAAGACCTCACAGATACGCAGTATTTT; CDR3 protein: CASSFVKDLTDTQYF
V gene: TRBV12-3/TRBV12-4; J gene: TRBJ1-2; D gene: .; clone size: few; CDR3 DNA: TGTGCCAGCGGATCTTCAGGAGGACGCCTTCTCTCGGAGGGCTACACCTTC; CDR3 protein: CASGSSGGRLLSEGYTF
V gene: TRBV20-1; J gene: TRBJ1-2; D gene: TRBD1; clone size: .; CDR3 DNA: TGCAGTGCTAGAGACCCTGGACAGGTCGTTGGCTATGGCTACACCTTC; CDR3 protein: CSARDPGQVVGYGYTF
V gene: TRBV4-1; J gene: TRBJ2-1; D gene: .; clone size: few; CDR3 DNA: TGCGCCAGCAGCCAAGATCGGAGTGCCAGCTCCTACAATGAGCAGTTCTTC; CDR3 protein: CASSQDRSASSYNEQFF
V gene: TRBV27; J gene: TRBJ1-5; D gene: .; clone size: .; CDR3 DNA: TGTGCCAGCAGTTCCAGGGGAGGAATAGGCAATCAGCCCCAGCATTTT; CDR3 protein: CASSSRGGIGNQPQHF
V gene: TRBV14; J gene: TRBJ2-7; D gene: TRBD1; clone size: .; CDR3 DNA: TGTGCCAGCAGCGACAGGGGTGTATACGAGCAGTACTTC; CDR3 protein: CASSDRGVYEQYF
V gene: TRBV11-2; J gene: TRBJ2-1; D gene: .; clone size: .; CDR3 DNA: TGTGCCAGCAGCTCCAGGGGAAACTACAATGAGCAGTTCTTC; CDR3 protein: CASSSRGNYNEQFF
V gene: TRBV14; J gene: TRBJ2-3; D gene: .; clone size: .; CDR3 DNA: TGTGCCAGCAGCCTACGGGGCGGGTGGCCTAGCACAGATACGCAGTATTTT; CDR3 protein: CASSLRGGWPSTDTQYF
V gene: TRBV10-3; J gene: TRBJ2-1; D gene: .; clone size: .; CDR3 DNA: TGTGCCATCAATTATCCAGGGGACTCCTACAATGAGCAGTTCTTC; CDR3 protein: CAINYPGDSYNEQFF
V gene: TRBV19; J gene: TRBJ2-3; D gene: TRBD2; clone size: few; CDR3 DNA: TGTGCCAGTAGTCCGACTAGCGGGATCACAGATACGCAGTATTTT; CDR3 protein: CASSPTSGITDTQYF
V gene: TRBV19; J gene: TRBJ2-1; D gene: TRBD2; clone size: few; CDR3 DNA: TGTGCCAGTAGTACGGGACTAGCGGGGGGGTATTTCTACAATGAGCAGTTCTTC; CDR3 protein: CASSTGLAGGYFYNEQFF
V gene: TRBV7-2; J gene: TRBJ2-3; D gene: .; clone size: many; CDR3 DNA: TGTGCCAGCAGCTTAAGGGGCATACACACTGCGGCAGATACGCAGTATTTT; CDR3 protein: CASSLRGIHTAADTQYF
V gene: TRBV12-3/TRBV12-4; J gene: TRBJ1-2; D gene: TRBD1; clone size: many; CDR3 DNA: TGTGCCAGCAGTGTTAGGGGGCTGGACTATGGCTACACCTTC; CDR3 protein: CASSVRGLDYGYTF
V gene: TRBV12-3/TRBV12-4; J gene: TRBJ2-7; D gene: .; clone size: few; CDR3 DNA: TGTGCCAGCAGTCCCGGGACTTCCGAGCAGTACTTC; CDR3 protein: CASSPGTSEQYF
V gene: TRBV27; J gene: TRBJ2-1; D gene: .; clone size: once; CDR3 DNA: TGTGCCAGCAGTTTTGACCTCCGATTATTGTTCTTC; CDR3 protein: CASSFDLRLLFF
V gene: TRBV20-1; J gene: TRBJ2-6; D gene: .; clone size: .; CDR3 DNA: TGCAGTGCTAGGGGTAACAGGGTAACTGGGGCCAACGTCCTGACTTTC; CDR3 protein: CSARGNRVTGANVLTF
V gene: TRBV5-8; J gene: TRBJ2-5; D gene: TRBD2; clone size: .; CDR3 DNA: TGTGCCAGCAGCTGGGAGGGAGGGTACCAAGAGACCCAGTACTTC; CDR3 protein: CASSWEGGYQETQYF
V gene: TRBV5-1; J gene: TRBJ2-5; D gene: .; clone size: few; CDR3 DNA: TGCGCCAGCAGCCCTCTACAGCATTCGTACCAAGAGACCCAGTACTTC; CDR3 protein: CASSPLQHSYQETQYF
V gene: TRBV3-1; J gene: TRBJ1-2; D gene: .; clone size: .; CDR3 DNA: TGTGCCAGCAGCCTTAACCTCCGGGGAGCTAACTATGGCTACACCTTC; CDR3 protein: CASSLNLRGANYGYTF
V gene: TRBV7-9; J gene: TRBJ1-5; D gene: TRBD1; clone size: few; CDR3 DNA: TGTGCCAGCAGCCCGGGACAGCCCAATCAGCCCCAGCATTTT; CDR3 protein: CASSPGQPNQPQHF
V gene: TRBV2; J gene: TRBJ1-5; D gene: .; clone size: .; CDR3 DNA: TGTGCCAGCAGTACACAATTCGACAGACCCTATAGCAATCAGCCCCAGCATTTT; CDR3 protein: CASSTQFDRPYSNQPQHF
V gene: TRBV27; J gene: TRBJ1-2; D gene: .; clone size: few; CDR3 DNA: TGTGCCAGCAGTTTTCTTTCAGGGGAGGACTATGGCTACACCTTC; CDR3 protein: CASSFLSGEDYGYTF
V gene: TRBV9; J gene: TRBJ2-1; D gene: .; clone size: .; CDR3 DNA: TGTGCCAGCAGCGTAGCGAAGGCCCAATACAATGAGCAGTTCTTC; CDR3 protein: CASSVAKAQYNEQFF
V gene: TRBV5-1; J gene: TRBJ2-1; D gene: TRBD1; clone size: .; CDR3 DNA: TGCGCCAGCAGCTGGAGGGGGGACAGGGGTCGGGAGCAGTTCTTC; CDR3 protein: CASSWRGDRGREQFF